The entry below gives a single T cell receptor beta chain sequence along with its context. This clonotype was detected many times. Its antigen specificity is not known. No clone much larger than this one lies a single base away; base qualities are absent. The sample belongs to a study of early T cells in non-severe SARS-CoV-2 infection (dated by TCRdb to the early 2020s). In terms of the full investigation: Bulk RNA from unsorted whole blood was used for TCR sequencing, so alpha and beta chains could not be paired.

Libraries were built with 5' RACE. This sample was sequenced with a NextSeq 500. To correct for sequencing error and PCR bias, the TCR library protocol tagged individual cDNA molecules with unique molecular identifiers. Sequencing covered both TCR alpha and beta chains, and within each sample the abundances of alpha and beta sequences were tightly co-correlated. The study's own analysis went as follows. V gene, J gene and CDR3 annotation of TCR sequences was performed with Decombinator V4. TCRs were defined as expanded if a significant change between any two time points was detected under a Poisson model with p below 0.0001. TCR abundances were normalised to the total number of TCRs sequenced in each sample and reported as counts per million. TRAV1-2 paired with TRAJ12, TRAJ20 or TRAJ33 defined MAIT TCRs, while TRAV10 paired with TRAJ18 defined iNKT TCRs. VDJdb, accessed 1 November 2021, was searched for CMV, EBV and SARS-CoV-2 annotated TCRs, excluding TCRs annotated for multiple antigens. The public reads were reprocessed in TCRdb via fastp at Q25 and MiXCR, keeping in-frame beta chains. CDR3 protein duplicates are merged, each entry listing the most common genes and DNA. These V and J calls derive from TCRdb rather than the authors' analysis. The sample table holds tens of thousands of distinct CDR3 sequences, of which about 7% were seen once. The ten largest clones represent roughly 4.1% of the sample.

Set within a cohort of healthcare workers in London, UK, this nested case-control study involved weekly PCR testing of nasopharyngeal swabs along with blood sampling. Healthcare workers were recruited between 23 and 31 March 2020, during the week of the UK lockdown, and were followed weekly for up to roughly 15 weeks. General findings and caveats noted by the study authors: Matching against VDJdb was skewed toward anti-spike CD8 responses, likely underestimated virus-specific expansions, and missed private and CD4 specificities.

V lost 2 bases and J lost 3 bases; the stretch between them is 8 bases long. The CDR3 starts with the cysteine, ends with the phenylalanine, and has 14 residues. This entry keeps only the CDR3 DNA: 42 bases, framed from base 1. This clonotype was obtained from an adult who was a healthcare worker with PCR-confirmed SARS-CoV-2 infection or an uninfected control (not recorded which). The sequencing sample was made of whole blood. The chain uses TRBV12-3 or TRBV12-4 and TRBJ2-1; a confident D gene designation cannot be given. Here the CDR3 is given as CASSLRAHYNEQFF. The DNA reads as follows: TGTGCCAGCAGTTTAAGGGCCCACTACAATGAGCAGTTCTTC.